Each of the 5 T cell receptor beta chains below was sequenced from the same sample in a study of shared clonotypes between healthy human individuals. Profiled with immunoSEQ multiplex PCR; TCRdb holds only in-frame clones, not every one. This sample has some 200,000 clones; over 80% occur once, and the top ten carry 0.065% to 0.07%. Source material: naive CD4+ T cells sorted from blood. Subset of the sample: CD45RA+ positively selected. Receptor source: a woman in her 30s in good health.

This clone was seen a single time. CDR3 region: CASSLTLAGGIDTQYF. The CDR3 nucleotides read TGCGCCAGCAGCTTGACGCTAGCGGGAGGAATTGATACGCAGTATTTT. This rearrangement joins TRBV5-1 to TRBJ2-3, with 11 bases that match TRBD2. There are 16 residues in the CDR3. Germline values: CDR1 SGHRS, CDR2 YFSETQ. Trimming removed 1 base from V and 6 bases from J; junction bases left unmatched: 7.

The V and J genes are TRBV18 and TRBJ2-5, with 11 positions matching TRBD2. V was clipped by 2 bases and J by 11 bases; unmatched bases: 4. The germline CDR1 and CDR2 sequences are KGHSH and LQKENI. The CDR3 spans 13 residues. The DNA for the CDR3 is TGTGCCAGCTCACCATCGGGACTAGCGGTACAGTACTTC. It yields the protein CASSPSGLAVQYF.

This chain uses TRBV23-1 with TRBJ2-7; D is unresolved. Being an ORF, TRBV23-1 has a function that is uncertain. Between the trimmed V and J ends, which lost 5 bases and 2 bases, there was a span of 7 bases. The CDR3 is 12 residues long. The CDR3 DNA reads TGCGCCAGCAGTACCCCGCCCTACGAGCAGTACTTC. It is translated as CASSTPPYEQYF.

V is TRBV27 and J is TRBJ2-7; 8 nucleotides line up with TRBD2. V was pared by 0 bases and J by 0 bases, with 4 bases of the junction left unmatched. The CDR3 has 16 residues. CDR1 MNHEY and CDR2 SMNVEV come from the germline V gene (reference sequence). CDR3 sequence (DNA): TGTGCCAGCAGTTTATCGATGAGCGGGAGCTCCTACGAGCAGTACTTC. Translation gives CASSLSMSGSSYEQYF.

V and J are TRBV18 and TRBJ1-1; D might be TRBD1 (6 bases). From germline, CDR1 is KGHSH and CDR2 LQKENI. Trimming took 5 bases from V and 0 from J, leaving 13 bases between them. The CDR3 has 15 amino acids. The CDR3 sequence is CASSDQQGMNTEAFF. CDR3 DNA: TGTGCCAGCTCAGACCAACAGGGTATGAACACTGAAGCTTTCTTT.